The source of this TCR beta chain is a study of cytomegalovirus exposure and HLA in healthy donors. Findings of the study overall: TCR beta V- and J-gene trimming, according to a later analysis, was linked to a missense DCLRE1C variant. In a later analysis, an Asian-associated ancestry cluster reportedly showed fewer N-insertions than the roughly 730-donor mean.

A note on this clone: Its target is unknown.

A multiplex PCR was run with 60 Vbeta primers and 13 Jbeta primers. The repertoire was sequenced with immunoSEQ multiplex PCR; TCRdb's copy has only in-frame clones and lacks some. The sample includes around 130,000 clones, more than 70% of them seen just once. J lost 2 bases, V lost 3 bases, and 10 bases had no gene match. The CDR3 extends over 16 amino acids. Germline V gene data show CDR1 as SGHRS and CDR2 as YFSETQ. This chain uses TRBV5-1 with TRBJ1-2; 7 nucleotides line up with TRBD1. Sequencing was carried out using PBMCs. This sequence originates from a human donor in good health. The CDR3 sequence is CASSSQTRDSNYGYTF. The CDR3 DNA follows: TGCGCCAGCAGCTCCCAAACCCGGGACAGCAACTATGGCTACACCTTC. The full variable domain, in which reference TRBV5-1 and TRBJ1-2 provide the parts outside the CDR3, is KAGVTQTPRYLIKTRGQQVTLSCSPISGHRSVSWYQQTPGQGLQFLFEYFSETQRNKGNFPGRFSGRQFSNSRSEMNVSTLELGDSALYLCASSSQTRDSNYGYTFGSGTRLTVV.